This T cell receptor (beta chain) was captured by sequencing in a study of T cell responses to AZD1222 COVID-19 vaccine. TCRdb's table, derived via immunoSEQ multiplex PCR, lists solely in-frame clones and lacks some. The table records approximately 89,000 clones, 70% to 90% of them present only once. CDR1 SGHTA and CDR2 FQGNSA come from the germline V gene. V was clipped by 5 bases and J by 10 bases; unmatched bases: 8. The CDR3 contains 14 residues. The chain combines TRBV7-2 with TRBJ1-6; 7 bases line up with TRBD1. The material was peripheral blood, obtained 28 days after the second AZD1222 dose. This receptor was identified in an adult who received the AZD1222 COVID-19 vaccine. Here the CDR3 reads CASSRQGVRSPLHF. CDR3 nucleotide sequence: TGTGCCAGCAGCAGGCAGGGGGTTAGGTCACCCCTCCACTTT.